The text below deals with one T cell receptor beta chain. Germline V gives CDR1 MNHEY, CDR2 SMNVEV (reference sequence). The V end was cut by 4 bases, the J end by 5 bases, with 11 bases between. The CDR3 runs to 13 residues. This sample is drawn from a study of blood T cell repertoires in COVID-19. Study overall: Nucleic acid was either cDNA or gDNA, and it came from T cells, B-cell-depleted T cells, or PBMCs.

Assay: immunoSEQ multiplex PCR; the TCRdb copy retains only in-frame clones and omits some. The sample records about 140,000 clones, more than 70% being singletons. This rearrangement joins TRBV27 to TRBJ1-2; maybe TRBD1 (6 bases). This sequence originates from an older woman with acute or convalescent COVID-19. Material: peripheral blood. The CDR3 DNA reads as TGTGCCAGCAGTTCCGCGGGGGCTTATGGCTACACCTTC. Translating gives CASSSAGAYGYTF.